Below, 32 T cell receptor beta chains from the same sample are listed, as sequenced in a study of Graves' ophthalmopathy and Graves' hyperthyroidism. TCR beta CDR3 regions were amplified from RNA transcripts. HTBI-primed first-round RT-PCR preceded second-round multiplex PCR. MiXCR, run by TCRdb on the multiplex PCR reads, gives a single entry per CDR3 protein. This sample has 450,000 or so distinct CDR3 sequences, with around 14% found just once. The sample consisted of blood. These receptors all come from a woman aged 25-40 years with Graves' ophthalmopathy.

This clonotype was seen more than once but under ten times. A much larger clone lies one base from this, so it may be a read error. This is likely a read error, given that the CDR3 carries no conserved phenylalanine or tryptophan at its end. The V call is TRBV4-2, the J call TRBJ2-3; no clear D. Trimming shortened V by 4 bases and J by 0 bases, and 5 bases separated the two germline ends. CDR1 is LGHNA and CDR2 is YNFKEQ in the germline V gene. The CDR3 loop spans 13 amino acids. The DNA of the CDR3 is TGTGCCAGCAGCCCCCCTAGCACAGATACGCAGTATTGT. Encoded protein: CASSPPSTDTQYC.

This clonotype was found a few times. The chain has TRBV18 and TRBJ1-1, with 7 bases aligning to TRBD1. There are 14 residues in the CDR3. V trimming: 3 bases; J trimming: 1 base; junction bases outside the gene matches: 2. CDR1 KGHSH and CDR2 LQKENI come from the germline V gene. For the CDR3, the DNA is TGTGCCAGCTCACCGGGACAGCAGAACACTGAAGCTTTCTTT. Amino acid sequence: CASSPGQQNTEAFF.

Ten or more counts support this clonotype. The chain carries TRBV5-5 and TRBJ1-2; D uncertain. V lost 4 bases, J lost 0 bases, and 10 bases lay in between. The CDR3 runs to 14 residues. In germline, CDR1 is SGHKS, CDR2 YYEKEE (reference sequence). CDR3 nucleotide sequence: TGTGCCAGCAGCGCTCTCGGGTCTAACTATGGCTACACCTTC. It specifies CASSALGSNYGYTF.

The chain recombines TRBV3-1 with TRBJ1-2; 10 positions agree with TRBD1. This CDR3 contains 16 residues. V lost 4 bases, J lost 4 bases, and 9 bases stayed unmatched. The germline CDR1 and CDR2 sequences are LGHDT and YNNKEL (reference sequence). CDR3 in DNA: TGTGCCAGCAGCCGGACAGGGGGACCCAAGTCCTATGGCTACACCTTC. It codes for CASSRTGGPKSYGYTF.

At least ten counts were recorded for this clonotype. The chain carries TRBV2 and TRBJ2-2; no reliable D call. Germline V lookup: CDR1 SNHLY, CDR2 FYNNEI. This CDR3 has 13 residues. Trimming took 3 bases from V and 4 from J, leaving 6 bases between them. The CDR3 protein is CASSESSTGELFF. CDR3 bases: TGTGCCAGCAGTGAGAGTTCCACCGGGGAGCTGTTTTTT.

This clonotype was picked up many times. The chain has TRBV6-1 and TRBJ2-7, with TRBD1 matching 10 bases. The V and J ends lost 6 bases and 3 bases, in that order; junction bases with no gene match: 5. The V gene's germline CDR1 is MNHNS and CDR2 SASEGT. The CDR3 runs to 14 residues. The CDR3 loop is CASRPGQGHYEQYF. In DNA form, the CDR3 reads TGTGCCAGCAGGCCGGGACAGGGGCACTACGAGCAGTACTTC.

This clonotype has only a few counts. V gene TRBV20-1 combines with J gene TRBJ2-2, with D maybe TRBD2 (6 bases). The germline V gene encodes CDR1 DFQATT and CDR2 SNEGSKA (reference sequence). This CDR3 contains 16 residues. V dropped 6 bases and J dropped 4 bases, with 21 bases sitting between them. Here the CDR3 DNA reads TGCAGTGCCGGCGTTCCCCGCGGGATGCCCACCGGGGAGCTGTTTTTT. Translated, it gives CSAGVPRGMPTGELFF.

The chain uses TRBV11-2 and TRBJ1-2; 11 bases are shared with TRBD1. J lost 0 bases, V lost 11 bases, and 11 bases had no gene match. Germline V gene sequence: CDR1 SGHAT, CDR2 FQNNGV. This CDR3 has 16 residues. CDR3 DNA sequence: TGTGCCGCTCCGCGGACAGGGGGCTTAGCTAACTATGGCTACACCTTC. Amino acid sequence: CAAPRTGGLANYGYTF. Filled out from reference TRBV11-2 and TRBJ1-2, the complete variable domain reads EAGVAQSPRYKIIEKRQSVAFWCNPISGHATLYWYQQILGQGPKLLIQFQNNGVVDDSQLPKDRFSAERLKGVDSTLKIQPAKLEDSAVYLCAAPRTGGLANYGYTFGSGTRLTVV.

The chain is built from TRBV28 and TRBJ2-7; 8 nucleotides agree with TRBD2. The CDR3 extends over 14 amino acids. V was pared by 6 bases and J by 3 bases, with 7 bases of the junction left unmatched. Germline CDR1 is MDHEN and CDR2 is SYDVKM. In nucleotides, the CDR3 is TGTGCCAGCAGAACGGGGGGGAGTAACTACGAGCAGTACTTC. This sequence encodes CASRTGGSNYEQYF.

The table lists this clonotype with many counts. This chain links TRBV6-1 with TRBJ2-5; either TRBD1 or TRBD2 may fit D (5 bases each). With 4 bases removed from V and 1 base from J, the gap between germline ends came to 10 bases. The CDR3 runs to 14 residues. The V gene's germline CDR1 is MNHNS and CDR2 SASEGT. The CDR3 DNA is TGTGCCAGCAGTGTCCGGGACGGCCAAGAGACCCAGTACTTC. Translating it yields CASSVRDGQETQYF.

This clonotype was recorded at least ten times. The chain carries TRBV6-5 and TRBJ1-6; unclear D gene. CDR1 and CDR2 (germline): MNHEY, SVGAGI. V dropped 3 bases and J dropped 4 bases, with 7 bases sitting between them. There are 14 residues in the CDR3. The CDR3 sequence: CASSYRGYNSPLHF. The CDR3 DNA follows: TGTGCCAGCAGTTATCGGGGTTATAATTCACCCCTCCACTTT.

This clonotype appeared many times. The rearrangement joins TRBV27 to TRBJ2-5; D not resolved. CDR3 length equals 13 residues. V was clipped by 6 bases and J by 4 bases, with 12 bases between them. Germline CDR1 and CDR2: MNHEY and SMNVEV (reference sequence). The CDR3 bases are TGTGCCAGCAGGGCACTCGGGTCAGAGACCCAGTACTTC. Amino acids: CASRALGSETQYF.

This clonotype was counted a few times. The J gene is TRBJ1-1, the V gene TRBV20-1; unclear D gene. With 0 bases removed from V and 6 bases from J, the gap between germline ends came to 17 bases. This CDR3 contains 15 residues. Germline CDR1 reads DFQATT; CDR2 reads SNEGSKA (reference sequence). The CDR3 reads CSARDGLRTLSEAFF. The CDR3 nucleotides are TGCAGTGCTAGAGATGGATTACGGACTTTGTCTGAAGCTTTCTTT.

This clonotype was seen a few times. This may come from a read error, since a much larger clone is one base off. The chain is built from TRBV7-2 and TRBJ2-5; D unresolved. CDR3 length: 13 amino acids. Germline V lookup: CDR1 SGHTA, CDR2 FQGNSA. CDR3 residues: CAVRQAVRETKYF. Written as DNA, the CDR3 is TGTGCCGTCCGGCAGGCAGTAAGAGAGACCAAGTACTTC. Using reference TRBV7-2 and TRBJ2-5 for the parts outside the CDR3, the full variable domain is GAGVSQSPSNKVTEKGKDVELRCDPISGHTALYWYRQSLGQGLEFLIYFQGNSAPDKSGLPSDRFSAERTGGSVSTLTIQRTQQEDSAVYLCAVRQAVRETKYFGPGTRLLVL.

The table lists this clonotype with many counts. This chain connects TRBV12-3 or TRBV12-4 to TRBJ1-5; D not resolved. The V gene lost 3 bases and the J gene lost 1 base, with 10 bases spanning the gap. There are 15 residues in the CDR3. DNA for the CDR3: TGTGCCAGCAGTTTCCAAGGGAACAGCAATCAGCCCCAGCATTTT. Translation gives CASSFQGNSNQPQHF.

This clonotype was observed many times. The chain employs TRBV6-1 and TRBJ1-1; no definite D call. CDR3 length equals 12 residues. CDR1 and CDR2 from the germline V gene are MNHNS and SASEGT. Trimming took 3 bases from V and 3 from J, leaving 5 bases between them. This CDR3 reads CASSEGYTEAFF. The CDR3 DNA reads TGTGCCAGCAGTGAGGGGTACACTGAAGCTTTCTTT.

This clonotype was observed many times. The chain recombines TRBV9 with TRBJ2-5; D remains unclear. Deletions cut 5 bases from V and 11 bases from J, with 7 bases between. The CDR3 is 9 residues long. CDR1 is SGDLS and CDR2 is YYNGEE in the germline V gene. The CDR3 sequence: CASSRAQYF. The CDR3 DNA follows: TGTGCCAGCAGTCGAGCGCAGTACTTC. The variable domain in full, completed from reference TRBV9 and TRBJ2-5, reads DSGVTQTPKHLITATGQRVTLRCSPRSGDLSVYWYQQSLDQGLQFLIQYYNGEERAKGNILERFSAQQFPDLHSELNLSSLELGDSALYFCASSRAQYFGPGTRLLVL.

This clonotype was found many times. The CDR3: CASSPRTGSVIEQYF. The CDR3 DNA sequence: TGTGCCAGCAGTCCCCGGACAGGGTCAGTAATCGAGCAGTACTTC. This chain uses TRBV12-3 or TRBV12-4 with TRBJ2-7; 8 bases are shared with TRBD1. V gave up 5 bases and J gave up 6 bases; unmatched junction bases: 12. The length of the CDR3 is 15 residues.

This clonotype appeared many times. The V call is TRBV7-2, the J call TRBJ2-5, with 8 bases fitting TRBD2. The CDR3 loop spans 16 amino acids. Germline loops: CDR1 SGHTA, CDR2 FQGNSA. V was pared by 1 base and J by 4 bases, with 8 bases of the junction left unmatched. In DNA form, the CDR3 reads TGTGCCAGCAGCTTAGGGTCCAGCGGGAGAGGAGAGACCCAGTACTTC. It yields the protein CASSLGSSGRGETQYF. The entire variable domain, with the rest obtained from reference TRBV7-2 and TRBJ2-5, is as follows: GAGVSQSPSNKVTEKGKDVELRCDPISGHTALYWYRQSLGQGLEFLIYFQGNSAPDKSGLPSDRFSAERTGGSVSTLTIQRTQQEDSAVYLCASSLGSSGRGETQYFGPGTRLLVL.

This clonotype has at least ten counts. The rearrangement uses TRBV27 and TRBJ2-2; either TRBD1 or TRBD2 may fit D (5 bases each). Germline-derived CDR1 and CDR2 are MNHEY and SMNVEV (reference sequence). The CDR3 loop spans 16 amino acids. Trimming shortened V by 5 bases and J by 4 bases, and 17 bases separated the two germline ends. The CDR3: CASSPAPGAITGELFF. As DNA, the CDR3 is TGTGCCAGCAGTCCAGCTCCCGGGGCCATCACCGGGGAGCTGTTTTTT.

This clonotype came up many times. J is TRBJ2-5 and V is TRBV29-1; D not certain. The ends were cut back, 7 bases at V and 1 base at J, with 7 bases in the middle. Per germline, CDR1 SQVTM and CDR2 ANQGSEA. The CDR3 is 11 amino acids. The chain's CDR3 is CSATFQETQYF. CDR3 DNA sequence: TGCAGCGCGACCTTCCAAGAGACCCAGTACTTC.

This clonotype was detected a few times. This chain joins TRBV6-5 and TRBJ2-5; TRBD2 agrees at 7 bases. Per the germline V gene, CDR1 is MNHEY and CDR2 is SVGAGI. Germline trimming cut 4 bases from V and 4 bases from J; bases unmatched to any gene: 12. This CDR3 region has 16 residues. CDR3 amino acids: CASSSQGAGRGETQYF. CDR3 nucleotide sequence: TGTGCCAGCAGTTCCCAGGGAGCGGGGAGGGGAGAGACCCAGTACTTC.

In this sample, this clonotype turned up many times. The chain recombines TRBV7-9 with TRBJ2-5; D gene uncertain. The CDR3 length is 14 residues. In germline, CDR1 is SEHNR, CDR2 FQNEAQ (reference sequence). V was clipped by 1 base and J by 2 bases, with 8 bases between them. CDR3 residues: CASSLVGRQETQYF. The CDR3, as DNA: TGTGCCAGCAGCTTAGTAGGACGGCAAGAGACCCAGTACTTC.

Many counts were recorded for this clonotype. The chain links TRBV6-5 to TRBJ1-2; weak D call: TRBD1 (5 bases). The length of the CDR3 is 15 residues. The germline CDR1 and CDR2 sequences are MNHEY and SVGAGI. V was shortened by 6 bases and J by 2 bases, with 16 bases between the two germline ends. The CDR3 loop reads CASRAVTATNYGYTF. CDR3 sequence (DNA): TGTGCCAGCAGGGCAGTGACAGCGACAAACTATGGCTACACCTTC.

This clonotype was observed at least ten times. The chain is built from TRBV28 and TRBJ1-6; D ambiguous. Per the germline V gene, CDR1 is MDHEN and CDR2 is SYDVKM. Trimming removed 3 bases at V and 5 bases at J, with 8 bases between. The CDR3 length is 14 residues. CDR3 region: CASSLAGNNSPLHF. The CDR3 nucleotides are TGTGCCAGCAGTTTGGCCGGTAATAATTCACCCCTCCACTTT.

The rearrangement joins TRBV20-1 to TRBJ2-2; D gene uncertain. The CDR3 runs 15 residues. The germline CDR1 and CDR2 sequences are DFQATT and SNEGSKA (reference sequence). The V end was cut by 3 bases, the J end by 0 bases, with 11 bases between. CDR3 bases: TGCAGTGCTAGTATAACTAACGCGAACACCGGGGAGCTGTTTTTT. Protein sequence: CSASITNANTGELFF.

This clonotype was detected ten times or more. This sequence joins TRBV6-5 and TRBJ1-6, with TRBD1 as a possible D gene (5 bases). V was shortened by 2 bases and J by 11 bases, with 19 bases between the two germline ends. The germline V gene has CDR1 MNHEY and CDR2 SVGAGI. The CDR3 consists of 16 residues. CDR3: CASSYRGRDVLAPLHF. The CDR3 nucleotides read TGTGCCAGCAGTTACCGGGGCAGGGACGTTTTGGCACCCCTCCACTTT.

In this sample, this clonotype turned up many times. The rearrangement uses TRBV27 and TRBJ2-5, with 9 bases lining up with TRBD2. CDR1 and CDR2 from the germline V gene are MNHEY and SMNVEV (reference sequence). V lost 3 bases to trimming and J lost 4 bases; unmatched junction nucleotides: 9. This CDR3 region has 16 residues. CDR3 loop: CASSFASGEPLETQYF. In DNA, the CDR3 is TGTGCCAGCAGTTTTGCTAGCGGGGAGCCACTAGAGACCCAGTACTTC.

On this clonotype: Here the CDR3 omits its conserved ending phenylalanine or tryptophan, so a read error is the likely source. Because the CDR3's place on the DNA is in doubt, the DNA is left out and the CDR3 is given as listed by TCRdb. The chain carries TRBV6-1 and TRBJ1-5. The CDR3 spans 12 residues, counting both ends. Germline loops: CDR1 MNHNS, CDR2 SASEGT. CDR3 sequence reads: CASTRQNQPQQL.

Many counts were recorded for this clonotype. This chain connects TRBV6-5 to TRBJ1-3; D is unresolved. CDR1 MNHEY and CDR2 SVGAGI come from the germline V gene. The CDR3 is 14 residues long. Trimming removed 2 bases at V and 7 bases at J, with 12 bases between. CDR3 sequence (DNA): TGTGCCAGCAGTTACGAACCTGACGGGAACACCATATATTTT. As protein: CASSYEPDGNTIYF.

This clonotype came up many times. The rearrangement joins TRBV2 to TRBJ2-2; TRBD1 might be the D (6 bases). Germline assignment: CDR1 SNHLY and CDR2 FYNNEI. Deletions cut 3 bases from V and 7 bases from J, with 18 bases between. This CDR3 is 16 amino acids long. The DNA for the CDR3 is TGTGCCAGCAGTGAGTTTGGGCAGGGGTCGATCGGGGAGCTGTTTTTT. It translates to CASSEFGQGSIGELFF.

Many counts were recorded for this clonotype. The chain links TRBV30 to TRBJ1-3; 8 bases map to TRBD1. CDR1 and CDR2 from the germline V gene are GTSNPN and SVGIG (reference sequence). The CDR3 is made up of 14 amino acids. V dropped 1 base and J dropped 7; count of bases not matched to a gene: 6. This CDR3 reads CAWSATGGLNTIYF. For the CDR3, the DNA is TGTGCCTGGAGTGCTACAGGGGGATTGAACACCATATATTTT. The full variable domain, its missing parts supplied by reference TRBV30 and TRBJ1-3, is SQTIHQWPATLVQPVGSPLSLECTVEGTSNPNLYWYRQAAGRGLQLLFYSVGIGQISSEVPQNLSASRPQDRQFILSSKKLLLSDSGFYLCAWSATGGLNTIYFGEGSWLTVV.